Listed below are T cell receptor beta chains from one sample, sequenced in a study of beta chain features in type 1 diabetes. This table comes from immunoSEQ multiplex PCR, and its TCRdb copy is limited to in-frame clones, with some not included. The table has 85,000 to 110,000 clones, 25% to 35% seen once. The sequenced material came from central memory CD4+ T cells from blood. These receptors originate from a woman between 18 and 29 years old with type 1 diabetes. Each CDR3 is given with its conserved first and last residue. The D gene is left open where the match is weak. Clone sizes are given selectively: once, few, many, or a class where the clone is expanded.

CASSQAETQYF TGTGCCAGCAGCCAGGCCGAGACCCAGTACTTC NA NA 11 TRBJ2-5 TRBV7-9
CASSLGRYEQYF TGTGCCAGCAGCTTAGGCAGGTACGAGCAGTACTTC NA NA 12 TRBJ2-7 TRBV7-8
CASSLDPGGYAFF TGTGCCAGCAGCTTAGATCCGGGAGGGTATGCTTTCTTT NA few 13 TRBJ1-1 TRBV11-2
CASSYSLWSTDTQYF TGTGCCAGCAGTTACTCACTCTGGTCCACAGATACGCAGTATTTT NA NA 15 TRBJ2-3 TRBV6-6
CASSPTSGRSQETQYF TGTGCCAGCAGTCCGACTAGCGGGAGATCGCAAGAGACCCAGTACTTC TRBD2 NA 16 TRBJ2-5 TRBV2
CASNPSGSLDEQFF TGTGCCAGTAACCCCAGCGGGAGTTTGGATGAGCAGTTCTTC TRBD2 few 14 TRBJ2-1 TRBV19
CASSFIAAGEQTQYF TGTGCCAGCAGCTTTATCGCAGCGGGAGAGCAGACCCAGTACTTC TRBD2 NA 15 TRBJ2-5 TRBV11-2
CASSIGGGLSEPQHF TGTGCCAGTAGTATAGGGGGAGGGCTTTCGGAGCCCCAGCATTTT NA NA 15 TRBJ1-5 TRBV19
CASSQWGQALYGYTF TGTGCCAGCAGTCAATGGGGACAGGCCCTATATGGCTACACCTTC TRBD1 few 15 TRBJ1-2 TRBV6-1
CASSLDQGKDEQFF TGTGCCAGCAGCTTAGACCAGGGGAAAGATGAGCAGTTCTTC NA NA 14 TRBJ2-1 TRBV7-6
CSVEGQGNEQYF TGCAGCGTGGAGGGACAGGGTAACGAGCAGTACTTC TRBD1 few 12 TRBJ2-7 TRBV29-1
CASNRLRERTDTQYF TGTGCCAGCAACCGTCTCCGGGAGAGAACAGATACGCAGTATTTT NA few 15 TRBJ2-3 TRBV2
CASSLGGQGKETQYF TGTGCCAGCAGCTTGGGGGGACAGGGTAAAGAGACCCAGTACTTC TRBD1 NA 15 TRBJ2-5 TRBV5-6
CASSEAGGRTDTQYF TGTGCCAGCAGTGAAGCCGGGGGTCGGACAGATACGCAGTATTTT NA NA 15 TRBJ2-3 TRBV2
CASGRETTWDTQYF TGTGCCAGCGGGAGGGAGACAACGTGGGATACGCAGTATTTT TRBD2 few 14 TRBJ2-3 TRBV9
CASSELGQNTGELFF TGTGCCAGCAGCGAGTTGGGGCAGAACACCGGGGAGCTGTTTTTT NA few 15 TRBJ2-2 TRBV2
CASRPFTTGEGTDTQYF TGTGCCAGCAGACCCTTTACCACAGGGGAGGGCACAGATACGCAGTATTTT NA few 17 TRBJ2-3 TRBV2
CASSLRTSGRAIEQFF TGTGCCAGCAGCCTCCGGACTAGCGGGAGGGCCATTGAGCAGTTCTTC TRBD2 NA 16 TRBJ2-1 TRBV7-2
CASSPWTSGGSGELFF TGTGCCAGCAGCCCATGGACTAGCGGGGGGTCCGGGGAGCTGTTTTTT TRBD2 NA 16 TRBJ2-2 TRBV7-9
CASSLLGADTQYF TGTGCCAGCAGTCTCCTAGGGGCAGATACGCAGTATTTT NA few 13 TRBJ2-3 TRBV28
CASRKPQGAPEQFF TGTGCCAGCAGAAAACCCCAGGGGGCGCCAGAGCAGTTCTTC TRBD1 few 14 TRBJ2-1 TRBV6-6
CASSSPGLGTDTQYF TGTGCCAGCAGTTCACCGGGACTAGGGACAGATACGCAGTATTTT TRBD2 NA 15 TRBJ2-3 TRBV11-3
CASSFYSGRGTDTQYF TGTGCCAGCAGCTTTTATAGCGGGAGGGGTACAGATACGCAGTATTTT TRBD2 NA 16 TRBJ2-3 TRBV7-2
CASTPLGGRVANEQFF TGTGCCAGCACTCCCCTGGGCGGGAGGGTGGCCAATGAGCAGTTCTTC TRBD2 NA 16 TRBJ2-1 TRBV18
CASSPTGSTDTQYF TGTGCCAGCAGCCCAACGGGAAGCACAGATACGCAGTATTTT NA NA 14 TRBJ2-3 TRBV7-2
CASSSLGTAGDSYNEQFF TGCGCCAGCAGCTCGTTGGGGACGGCGGGAGATTCCTACAATGAGCAGTTCTTC TRBD2 NA 18 TRBJ2-1 TRBV5-1
CASSDSLAGANVLTF TGTGCCAGCAGTGACAGTCTAGCTGGGGCCAACGTCCTGACTTTC NA NA 15 TRBJ2-6 TRBV2
CASSPNYAPLTDTQYF TGTGCCAGCAGCCCCAATTACGCGCCCTTAACAGATACGCAGTATTTT NA once 16 TRBJ2-3 TRBV25-1
CASSKGHSSYNSPLHF TGTGCCAGTAGTAAAGGACACAGCTCCTATAATTCACCCCTCCACTTT NA once 16 TRBJ1-6 TRBV19
CASSVSAGANTGELFF TGTGCCAGCAGCGTCTCGGCGGGGGCGAACACCGGGGAGCTGTTTTTT TRBD2 NA 16 TRBJ2-2 TRBV9
CASLGGYGYTF TGTGCCAGCCTAGGGGGCTATGGCTACACCTTC NA NA 11 TRBJ1-2 TRBV18
CASSLQLQGPDTQYF TGCGCCAGCAGCCTTCAACTCCAGGGTCCAGATACGCAGTATTTT NA NA 15 TRBJ2-3 TRBV5-1
CASVQPQGRYEQYF TGTGCCAGCGTTCAACCACAGGGGCGGTACGAGCAGTACTTC TRBD1 NA 14 TRBJ2-7 TRBV28
CASSLDSGYEQYF TGCGCCAGCAGCTTGGACTCGGGGTACGAGCAGTACTTC NA NA 13 TRBJ2-7 TRBV5-1
CASSQDSGTDRSYEQYF TGCGCCAGCAGCCAAGACAGCGGGACGGACCGCTCCTACGAGCAGTACTTC TRBD2 few 17 TRBJ2-7 TRBV4-1
CASSSLTSGRAWGETQYF TGTGCCAGCAGCTCCCTGACTAGCGGGAGGGCCTGGGGAGAGACCCAGTACTTC TRBD2 NA 18 TRBJ2-5 TRBV5-6
CASSATGAGNQPQHF TGTGCCAGCAGCGCAACAGGGGCGGGAAATCAGCCCCAGCATTTT TRBD1 few 15 TRBJ1-5 TRBV7-2
CASSRQAAETQYF TGTGCCAGCAGCCGACAAGCCGCAGAGACCCAGTACTTC NA NA 13 TRBJ2-5 TRBV27
CSVAGRGGALNTEAFF TGCAGCGTTGCGGGCCGGGGGGGCGCCCTGAACACTGAAGCTTTCTTT NA few 16 TRBJ1-1 TRBV29-1
CASRGTGTANYGYTF TGTGCCAGCAGGGGCACAGGGACAGCTAACTATGGCTACACCTTC TRBD1 few 15 TRBJ1-2 TRBV6-1
CASSRNLGQDNYGYTF TGTGCCAGCAGTCGAAACTTAGGACAGGATAACTATGGCTACACCTTC TRBD1 NA 16 TRBJ1-2 TRBV27
CASSPQMDTNTGELFF TGTGCCAGCTCACCCCAAATGGACACTAACACCGGGGAGCTGTTTTTT NA few 16 TRBJ2-2 TRBV18
CASSQGPRTSINYGYTF TGCGCCAGCAGCCAAGGACCTAGGACAAGTATTAACTATGGCTACACCTTC NA NA 17 TRBJ1-2 TRBV4-1
CASSLFAGVSDPNTEAFF TGTGCCAGCAGCTTATTCGCGGGGGTGAGTGACCCTAACACTGAAGCTTTCTTT NA NA 18 TRBJ1-1 TRBV7-9
CASSETQGRGETQYF TGTGCCAGCAGTGAAACACAGGGAAGAGGGGAGACCCAGTACTTC NA few 15 TRBJ2-5 TRBV6-1
CASSPGGGGNTEAFF TGTGCCAGCAGCCCTGGGGGCGGGGGGAACACTGAAGCTTTCTTT NA few 15 TRBJ1-1 TRBV28
CSVNRGYNEKLFF TGCAGCGTGAACAGGGGGTATAATGAAAAACTGTTTTTT TRBD1 few 13 TRBJ1-4 TRBV29-1
CASSLIGQGAAGGYTF TGTGCCAGCAGCTTAATAGGGCAGGGGGCCGCCGGAGGCTACACCTTC TRBD1 few 16 TRBJ1-2 TRBV7-2
CASRSVFVGQGNGYTF TGTGCCAGCAGATCTGTGTTTGTGGGACAGGGAAATGGCTACACCTTC TRBD1 NA 16 TRBJ1-2 TRBV28
CASSLESRSSYNEQFF TGTGCCAGCAGCTTAGAGAGTAGGAGCTCCTACAATGAGCAGTTCTTC NA few 16 TRBJ2-1 TRBV11-2
CAWSVRDRTNQPQHF TGTGCCTGGAGTGTACGTGACAGAACTAATCAGCCCCAGCATTTT NA few 15 TRBJ1-5 TRBV30
CASRTGASDTQYF TGCGCCAGCAGGACGGGAGCGTCTGATACGCAGTATTTT NA few 13 TRBJ2-3 TRBV5-1
CASSGTGIPGELFF TGTGCCAGCAGTGGGACAGGGATCCCCGGGGAGCTGTTTTTT TRBD1 few 14 TRBJ2-2 TRBV6-5